A selection of T cell receptor beta chains follows, all from one sample in a study of cytomegalovirus exposure and HLA in healthy donors. Generated by immunoSEQ multiplex PCR, the TCRdb table keeps only in-frame clones and is missing some. The sample carries a few hundred thousand clones, around 80% recorded once. The specimen was PBMCs. The receptor source for this set is a man aged 35-49 years in good health and CMV-seronegative. Each CDR3 is given with its conserved first and last residue. Each record gives: J gene, clone size, D gene, V gene, CDR3 DNA, CDR3 protein. A D gene is named only where the DNA matches it firmly. Only some rows state a clone size, as once, few, many or a class for expanded clones.

J gene: TRBJ1-4
clone size: few
D gene: TRBD1
V gene: TRBV5-1
CDR3 DNA: TGCGCCAGCAGGTTGGGACAGGGTTTTGAAAAACTGTTTTTT
CDR3 protein: CASRLGQGFEKLFF

J gene: TRBJ2-5
clone size: few
D gene: NA
V gene: TRBV13
CDR3 DNA: TGTGCCAGCAGCTTGACGGACTCCGAAGAGACCCAGTACTTC
CDR3 protein: CASSLTDSEETQYF

J gene: TRBJ2-2
clone size: NA
D gene: TRBD2
V gene: TRBV6-4
CDR3 DNA: TGTGCCAGCAGTGAACTAGCGGGAGGGTACACCGGGGAGCTGTTTTTT
CDR3 protein: CASSELAGGYTGELFF

J gene: TRBJ2-1
clone size: few
D gene: NA
V gene: TRBV7-9
CDR3 DNA: TGTGCCAGCAGCTTAGCAGTTGGTAGCAATGAGCAGTTCTTC
CDR3 protein: CASSLAVGSNEQFF

J gene: TRBJ2-7
clone size: NA
D gene: NA
V gene: TRBV18
CDR3 DNA: TGTGCCAGCTCCCCTAAGCTGCCCCGGTCGGGTTCCTACGAGCAGTACTTC
CDR3 protein: CASSPKLPRSGSYEQYF

J gene: TRBJ2-7
clone size: NA
D gene: TRBD2
V gene: TRBV12-5
CDR3 DNA: TGTGCTAGTGGTTCGCACGGGGGGAACGACGAGCAGTACTTC
CDR3 protein: CASGSHGGNDEQYF

J gene: TRBJ2-4
clone size: NA
D gene: NA
V gene: TRBV4-1
CDR3 DNA: TGCGCCAGCAGCCAAGAGTTTCTAATGTCGGAGTCGAAAAACATTCAGTACTTC
CDR3 protein: CASSQEFLMSESKNIQYF

J gene: TRBJ2-5
clone size: NA
D gene: TRBD2
V gene: TRBV5-4
CDR3 DNA: TGTGCCAGCAGCTTCCAGGGAGGGGAGACCCAGTACTTC
CDR3 protein: CASSFQGGETQYF

J gene: TRBJ2-2
clone size: NA
D gene: NA
V gene: TRBV23-1
CDR3 DNA: TGCGCCAGCAGTCATCCGAATCAACTTAGAACCGGGGAGCTGTTTTTT
CDR3 protein: CASSHPNQLRTGELFF

J gene: TRBJ1-6
clone size: NA
D gene: NA
V gene: TRBV5-4
CDR3 DNA: TGCGCCAGCAGCCAAGCTCAGGCTCGCAATTCACCCCTCCACTTT
CDR3 protein: CASSQAQARNSPLHF

J gene: TRBJ2-1
clone size: once
D gene: NA
V gene: TRBV27
CDR3 DNA: TGTGCCAGCAGTTTGACAGTTAACTCCTACAATGAGCAGTTCTTC
CDR3 protein: CASSLTVNSYNEQFF

J gene: TRBJ2-3
clone size: NA
D gene: NA
V gene: TRBV20-1
CDR3 DNA: TGCAGCCGAGCGGGCCCGGCTACGCAGTATTTT
CDR3 protein: CSRAGPATQYF

J gene: TRBJ1-6
clone size: NA
D gene: TRBD1
V gene: TRBV28
CDR3 DNA: TGTGCCAGCAGAAGTGGACAGGGGGCAGGTAATTCACCCCTCCACTTT
CDR3 protein: CASRSGQGAGNSPLHF

J gene: TRBJ2-1
clone size: NA
D gene: TRBD2
V gene: TRBV27
CDR3 DNA: TGTGCCAGCAGTTTCCCGGGAGGGAGGGACAATGAGCAGTTCTTC
CDR3 protein: CASSFPGGRDNEQFF

J gene: TRBJ1-6
clone size: NA
D gene: NA
V gene: TRBV27
CDR3 DNA: TGTGCCAGCAGTCCTCAGAGGGATTCACCCCTCCACTTT
CDR3 protein: CASSPQRDSPLHF

J gene: TRBJ2-2
clone size: NA
D gene: NA
V gene: TRBV4-1
CDR3 DNA: TGCGCCAGCAGCCAAGTCCCGGGCACCGGGGAGCTGTTTTTT
CDR3 protein: CASSQVPGTGELFF

J gene: TRBJ1-6
clone size: NA
D gene: TRBD1
V gene: TRBV12-5
CDR3 DNA: TGTGCTAGTGGTTCAACCCAGGGGGCTTTTCCCCATTCACCCCTCCACTTT
CDR3 protein: CASGSTQGAFPHSPLHF

J gene: TRBJ2-6
clone size: NA
D gene: TRBD1
V gene: TRBV4-1
CDR3 DNA: TGCGCCAGCAGCCAATTAAGGGGACAGGGGGCGGCTGGGGCCAACGTCCTGACTTTC
CDR3 protein: CASSQLRGQGAAGANVLTF

J gene: TRBJ1-2
clone size: NA
D gene: NA
V gene: TRBV7-9
CDR3 DNA: TGTGCCAGCAGCTTGGACAGCTATAACTATGGCTACACCTTC
CDR3 protein: CASSLDSYNYGYTF

J gene: TRBJ2-7
clone size: NA
D gene: TRBD1
V gene: TRBV5-8
CDR3 DNA: TGTGCCAGCAGCCCCCCGGCTGGGACAGGGAACTACGAGCAGTACTTC
CDR3 protein: CASSPPAGTGNYEQYF

J gene: TRBJ2-5
clone size: NA
D gene: NA
V gene: TRBV10-3
CDR3 DNA: TGTGCCATCAGTGAGTCAGGGGGAGAGACCCAGTACTTC
CDR3 protein: CAISESGGETQYF

J gene: TRBJ2-7
clone size: few
D gene: TRBD2
V gene: TRBV27
CDR3 DNA: TGTGCCAGCAGTTTCAGGACTAGCGGGATCTACGAGCAGTACTTC
CDR3 protein: CASSFRTSGIYEQYF

J gene: TRBJ1-2
clone size: NA
D gene: NA
V gene: TRBV30
CDR3 DNA: TGTGCCTGGAGTGGGATCAATCAGGGAAATTATCGCTACACCTTC
CDR3 protein: CAWSGINQGNYRYTF

J gene: TRBJ2-1
clone size: NA
D gene: TRBD2
V gene: TRBV10-1
CDR3 DNA: TGCGCCAGCAGTGATATGGGACTAGCGGGAGGGCCTTTCTCTGAGCAGTTCTTC
CDR3 protein: CASSDMGLAGGPFSEQFF

J gene: TRBJ1-2
clone size: NA
D gene: TRBD1
V gene: TRBV6-1
CDR3 DNA: TGTGCCAGCAACGACAGGGGGGGTGGCTACACCTTC
CDR3 protein: CASNDRGGGYTF

J gene: TRBJ1-1
clone size: NA
D gene: NA
V gene: TRBV9
CDR3 DNA: TGTGCCAGCAGCGTAGAGGAGTGGGGGCCGAACACTGAAGCTTTCTTT
CDR3 protein: CASSVEEWGPNTEAFF

J gene: TRBJ1-1
clone size: NA
D gene: TRBD1
V gene: TRBV19
CDR3 DNA: TGTGCCAGTAGTATCTCCGACAGGGGGGTCGGACTGAACACTGAAGCTTTCTTT
CDR3 protein: CASSISDRGVGLNTEAFF

J gene: TRBJ2-1
clone size: NA
D gene: NA
V gene: TRBV5-4
CDR3 DNA: TGTGCCAGCAGCGATTCTAGCATCAATGAGCAGTTCTTC
CDR3 protein: CASSDSSINEQFF

J gene: TRBJ2-2
clone size: NA
D gene: NA
V gene: TRBV6-5
CDR3 DNA: TGTGCCAGCTCTTGGGAGACCGGGGAGCTGTTTTTT
CDR3 protein: CASSWETGELFF

J gene: TRBJ1-1
clone size: few
D gene: NA
V gene: TRBV29-1
CDR3 DNA: TGCGCGGGAAGACGAAACACTGAAGCTTTCTTT
CDR3 protein: CAGRRNTEAFF

J gene: TRBJ1-1
clone size: few
D gene: NA
V gene: TRBV1
CDR3 DNA: TGCACCAGCAGCGACGGGGGCACTGAAGCTTTCTTT
CDR3 protein: CTSSDGGTEAFF

J gene: TRBJ1-4
clone size: NA
D gene: NA
V gene: TRBV7-2
CDR3 DNA: TGTGCCAGCAGCACCGCTACCTCAAAACTGTTTTTT
CDR3 protein: CASSTATSKLFF

J gene: TRBJ2-5
clone size: NA
D gene: NA
V gene: TRBV19
CDR3 DNA: TGTGCCAGTAGTATTATGGAGACCCAGTACTTC
CDR3 protein: CASSIMETQYF

J gene: TRBJ1-1
clone size: NA
D gene: NA
V gene: TRBV7-2
CDR3 DNA: TGTGCCAGCAACCTAAGAACGAACACTGAAGCTTTCTTT
CDR3 protein: CASNLRTNTEAFF

J gene: TRBJ2-7
clone size: few
D gene: NA
V gene: TRBV9
CDR3 DNA: TGTGCCAGCAGCGTAGAGCCCAGCGGTGACTACGAGCAGTACTTC
CDR3 protein: CASSVEPSGDYEQYF

J gene: TRBJ2-1
clone size: NA
D gene: TRBD1
V gene: TRBV7-8
CDR3 DNA: TGTGCCAGCAGCTTCTGGGACAGGGGGGACAATGAGCAGTTCTTC
CDR3 protein: CASSFWDRGDNEQFF

J gene: TRBJ2-7
clone size: NA
D gene: NA
V gene: TRBV19
CDR3 DNA: TGTGCCAGTAGTATAGACACAGGGCCCCTCTACGAGCAGTACTTC
CDR3 protein: CASSIDTGPLYEQYF

J gene: TRBJ2-1
clone size: NA
D gene: TRBD2
V gene: TRBV2
CDR3 DNA: TGTGCCAGCAGCTACAGCGGGAGGGCCGTGAATGAGCAGTTCTTC
CDR3 protein: CASSYSGRAVNEQFF

J gene: TRBJ2-1
clone size: few
D gene: NA
V gene: TRBV29-1
CDR3 DNA: TGCAGCGTGGGGGGGGGACAATCCTACAATGAGCAGTTCTTC
CDR3 protein: CSVGGGQSYNEQFF

J gene: TRBJ1-1
clone size: few
D gene: NA
V gene: TRBV6-6
CDR3 DNA: TGTGCCAGCAGGGCCGGGTTTGAAGCTTTCTTT
CDR3 protein: CASRAGFEAFF

J gene: TRBJ2-1
clone size: NA
D gene: TRBD2
V gene: TRBV29-1
CDR3 DNA: TGCAGCTTGGGGACTAGCGGGACTAATGAGCAGTTCTTC
CDR3 protein: CSLGTSGTNEQFF

J gene: TRBJ2-3
clone size: NA
D gene: TRBD2
V gene: TRBV4-2
CDR3 DNA: TGTGCCAGCAGCCAAGGTCCCGGGACTAGGAATCTCGGCACAGATACGCAGTATTTT
CDR3 protein: CASSQGPGTRNLGTDTQYF

J gene: TRBJ2-5
clone size: NA
D gene: NA
V gene: TRBV7-8
CDR3 DNA: TGTGCCAGCAGCTCCTCCGGGACTTTAGCCGAGACCCAGTACTTC
CDR3 protein: CASSSSGTLAETQYF

J gene: TRBJ1-5
clone size: NA
D gene: NA
V gene: TRBV19
CDR3 DNA: TGTGCCAGTAGTATGGTACAGGGTACGACCTATCAGCCCCAGCATTTT
CDR3 protein: CASSMVQGTTYQPQHF